The present TCR beta chain was sequenced within a study of T cell changes during pregnancy in multiple sclerosis. Comment on this clone: The junction shows a germline mismatch at one end, possibly a read error. The sample holds other DNA sequences that translate to the same CDR3.

Clones were read by immunoSEQ multiplex PCR, and TCRdb kept only the in-frame ones, dropping some. Of about 87,000 clones listed, roughly 95% were seen once; the top ten hold around 1.4%. Per germline, CDR1 SGDLS and CDR2 YYNGEE. The CDR3 sequence is 15 residues long. The starting material was peripheral blood, obtained in the third trimester of pregnancy. The rearrangement uses TRBV9 and TRBJ2-1; 11 bases are shared with TRBD2. The receptor was isolated from a female donor in good health, enrolled as a control in a pregnancy study. For the CDR3, the DNA is TGTGCTAGCAGCCCAGGACTAGCGGGTCGGAATGAGCAGTTCTTC. As protein: CASSPGLAGRNEQFF.